The 8 T cell receptor beta chains below were found in one sample sequenced in a study of early T cells in non-severe SARS-CoV-2 infection. In TCRdb, the 5' RACE reads were re-called with MiXCR into one record per CDR3 protein. The table has 90,000 to 130,000 distinct CDR3 sequences, around 12% seen once. The sample in question was whole blood, obtained at baseline. These receptor sequences come from an adult who was a healthcare worker with PCR-confirmed SARS-CoV-2 infection or an uninfected control (not recorded which).

The rearrangement uses TRBV20-1 and TRBJ2-7; 7 nucleotides agree with TRBD1. The J segment lost 7 bases and the V segment lost 0 bases, leaving 3 bases of the junction unmatched. The V gene's germline CDR1 is DFQATT and CDR2 SNEGSKA (reference sequence). The CDR3 totals 12 residues. CDR3 region: CSARDDRAEQYF. The CDR3 coding sequence is TGCAGTGCTAGAGATGACAGGGCGGAGCAGTACTTC.

The table lists this clonotype with a few counts. The chain links TRBV7-2 to TRBJ2-1, with 7 bases that match TRBD1. This CDR3 spans 13 amino acids. Trimming cost V 4 bases and J 9 bases; bases outside gene matches: 6. Germline V CDR1 and CDR2: SGHTA, FQGNSA. This CDR3 is CASSSEQGSEQFF. Written as DNA, the CDR3 is TGTGCCAGCAGCTCAGAACAGGGGTCTGAGCAGTTCTTC.

At least ten counts were recorded for this clonotype. This sequence joins TRBV7-9 and TRBJ2-1; the match to TRBD2 covers 9 bases. Germline values: CDR1 SEHNR, CDR2 FQNEAQ (reference sequence). The V gene end was trimmed by 4 bases and the J gene end by 2 bases; junction bases not matched to a gene: 9. This CDR3 is built from 17 residues. CDR3 residues: CASSSEDVAGAYNEQFF. Here the CDR3 DNA reads TGTGCCAGCAGCTCCGAGGATGTAGCGGGAGCCTACAATGAGCAGTTCTTC.

The chain combines TRBV5-1 with TRBJ1-1; D is undetermined. The CDR3 is made up of 14 amino acids. Trimming removed 2 bases at V and 0 bases at J, with 8 bases between. Germline V gene lookup returns CDR1 SGHRS and CDR2 YFSETQ. The chain's CDR3 is CASSFIPMNTEAFF. The CDR3 DNA reads as TGCGCCAGCAGCTTTATACCGATGAACACTGAAGCTTTCTTT.

This chain links TRBV9 with TRBJ2-5; D is unclear. In germline, CDR1 is SGDLS, CDR2 YYNGEE. The CDR3 loop spans 14 amino acids. V lost 0 bases, J lost 5 bases, and 11 bases lay in between. The CDR3 DNA follows: TGTGCCAGCAGCGTAGCTGCAAGTGGGGAGACCCAGTACTTC. This encodes CASSVAASGETQYF.

In this sample, this clonotype turned up a few times. V and J are TRBV5-1 and TRBJ2-1; D not certain. This CDR3 region has 15 residues. CDR1 and CDR2 (germline): SGHRS, YFSETQ. The V gene lost 4 bases and the J gene lost 9 bases, with 20 bases spanning the gap. Written as DNA, the CDR3 is TGCGCCAGCAGCAGAACGCTCTCCCGAGGACGTGAGCAGTTCTTC. It yields the protein CASSRTLSRGREQFF.

The chain carries TRBV30 and TRBJ1-1; 7 bases are a match to TRBD1. V lost 1 base to trimming and J lost 11 bases; unmatched junction nucleotides: 10. The CDR3 runs 13 residues. Germline CDR1 and CDR2: GTSNPN and SVGIG (reference sequence). CDR3: CAWSDLGQSRAFF. For the CDR3, the DNA is TGTGCCTGGAGTGACCTGGGACAGTCACGGGCTTTCTTT.

Only a few counts were recorded for this clonotype. The CDR3 DNA is TGCGCCAGCAGCCAGGTGGGACTTCAAGAGACCCAGTACTTC. Its translation is CASSQVGLQETQYF. The V and J genes are TRBV4-1 and TRBJ2-5, with D maybe TRBD2 (6 bases). This CDR3 has 14 residues. Germline values: CDR1 MGHRA, CDR2 YSYEKL. With 3 bases removed from V and 2 bases from J, the gap between germline ends came to 10 bases.